The 21 T cell receptor beta chains listed next were all sequenced from one sample in a study of T cell responses to AZD1222 COVID-19 vaccine. Here immunoSEQ multiplex PCR was the method, and the copy in TCRdb shows in-frame clones only, minus some. The sample has tens of thousands of clones; 80% to 90% are singletons. The sequenced sample was peripheral blood, obtained 28 days after the second AZD1222 dose. These receptors were taken from an adult who received the AZD1222 COVID-19 vaccine.

The chain links TRBV19 to TRBJ2-7; TRBD1 agrees at 7 bases. The CDR3 runs 13 residues. Germline-derived CDR1 and CDR2 are LNHDA and SQIVND (reference sequence). After removal of 10 bases from V and 4 bases from J, the junction contained 10 bases not matched to a gene. The CDR3 sequence: CATRGTVRYEQYF. CDR3 nucleotide sequence: TGTGCCACGAGGGGGACAGTGCGTTACGAGCAGTACTTC.

This clone was counted a single time. This rearrangement joins TRBV5-1 to TRBJ2-7, with a weak D call TRBD2 (6 bases). The germline gives CDR1 SGHRS, CDR2 YFSETQ. This CDR3 has 13 residues. V was cut by 0 bases and J by 4 bases, with 8 bases left in between. CDR3 in amino acids: CASSLGGGYEQYF. In DNA form, the CDR3 reads TGCGCCAGCAGCTTGGGTGGGGGGTACGAGCAGTACTTC.

This chain uses TRBV2 with TRBJ1-1, with D maybe TRBD1 (5 bases). This CDR3 spans 13 amino acids. Trimming shortened V by 6 bases and J by 6 bases, and 14 bases separated the two germline ends. Germline V gene lookup returns CDR1 SNHLY and CDR2 FYNNEI. CDR3 sequence reads: CASRSTESSEAFF. The CDR3 bases are TGTGCCAGCAGGTCGACAGAGAGCTCTGAAGCTTTCTTT. The full variable domain, rest sourced from reference TRBV2 and TRBJ1-1, is EPEVTQTPSHQVTQMGQEVILRCVPISNHLYFYWYRQILGQKVEFLVSFYNNEISEKSEIFDDQFSVERPDGSNFTLKIRSTKLEDSAMYFCASRSTESSEAFFGQGTRLTVV.

The rearrangement uses TRBV9 and TRBJ2-2; 9 bases map to TRBD1. This CDR3 is 15 amino acids long. Germline V gene lookup returns CDR1 SGDLS and CDR2 YYNGEE. V shed 4 bases, J shed 6 bases, and the junction held 7 bases outside the gene matches. CDR3 bases: TGTGCCAGCAGCCCCCTACGACAGGGGGCCGGGGAGCTGTTTTTT. Its protein is CASSPLRQGAGELFF. Together with reference TRBV9 and TRBJ2-2, the CDR3 gives the full variable domain: DSGVTQTPKHLITATGQRVTLRCSPRSGDLSVYWYQQSLDQGLQFLIQYYNGEERAKGNILERFSAQQFPDLHSELNLSSLELGDSALYFCASSPLRQGAGELFFGEGSRLTVL.

This chain joins TRBV27 and TRBJ2-3; possibly TRBD1 for D (5 bases). Germline V gene data show CDR1 as MNHEY and CDR2 as SMNVEV (reference sequence). The CDR3 is made up of 18 amino acids. With 0 bases removed from V and 0 bases from J, the gap between germline ends came to 16 bases. The CDR3 sequence: CASSLSSFQGWSTDTQYF. In DNA form, the CDR3 reads TGTGCCAGCAGTTTATCGTCTTTCCAGGGCTGGAGCACAGATACGCAGTATTTT.

This chain uses TRBV4-2 with TRBJ1-5; no reliable D call. This CDR3 spans 16 amino acids. The germline gives CDR1 LGHNA, CDR2 YNFKEQ. The V gene lost 0 bases and the J gene lost 1 base, with 10 bases spanning the gap. CDR3 sequence (DNA): TGTGCCAGCAGCCAAGATACGGGGTTAAGCAATCAGCCCCAGCATTTT. Its protein is CASSQDTGLSNQPQHF.

The CDR3 is CASSGELLSGANVLTF. As DNA, the CDR3 is TGTGCCAGTAGTGGGGAACTTCTCTCTGGGGCCAACGTCCTGACTTTC. The chain recombines TRBV19 with TRBJ2-6; the D is unclear. The V gene lost 5 bases and the J gene lost 0 bases, with 11 bases spanning the gap. CDR1 is LNHDA, CDR2 SQIVND, per germline (reference sequence). The CDR3 covers 16 residues. Looking up the rest from reference TRBV19 and TRBJ2-6 gives the full variable domain: DGGITQSPKYLFRKEGQNVTLSCEQNLNHDAMYWYRQDPGQGLRLIYYSQIVNDFQKGDIAEGYSVSREKKESFPLTVTSAQKNPTAFYLCASSGELLSGANVLTFGAGSRLTVL.

This rearrangement joins TRBV7-9 to TRBJ2-2; possibly TRBD1 for D (6 bases). This CDR3 has 15 amino acids. Trimming pared 5 bases from V and 4 bases from J, leaving 14 bases between. From germline, CDR1 is SEHNR and CDR2 FQNEAQ (reference sequence). Here the CDR3 DNA reads TGTGCCAGCAGCCACCCACGGACAGCCACCGGGGAGCTGTTTTTT. Its translation: CASSHPRTATGELFF. The full variable domain, rest sourced from reference TRBV7-9 and TRBJ2-2, is DTGVSQNPRHKITKRGQNVTFRCDPISEHNRLYWYRQTLGQGPEFLTYFQNEAQLEKSRLLSDRFSAERPKGSFSTLEIQRTEQGDSAMYLCASSHPRTATGELFFGEGSRLTVL.

The J gene is TRBJ1-1, the V gene TRBV6-5; D remains ambiguous. Per the germline V gene, CDR1 is MNHEY and CDR2 is SVGAGI. The germline V and J ends were trimmed by 8 bases and 2 bases, with 18 bases remaining between them. The CDR3 contains 15 residues. DNA of the CDR3: TGTGCCAGCTCCGATATAGGGAGAATAAACACTGAAGCTTTCTTT. Its translation is CASSDIGRINTEAFF.

The rearrangement joins TRBV15 to TRBJ1-1; the D is unclear. The CDR3 contains 13 residues. The V gene lost 9 bases and the J gene lost 2 bases, with 13 bases spanning the gap. Germline assignment: CDR1 LNHNV and CDR2 YYDKDF (reference sequence). The CDR3 sequence is CATSYSENTEAFF. The CDR3 DNA reads TGTGCCACGTCATATTCTGAAAACACTGAAGCTTTCTTT.

The chain recombines TRBV5-5 with TRBJ2-7; D not resolved. Germline CDR1 reads SGHKS; CDR2 reads YYEKEE (reference sequence). V was pared by 1 base and J by 12 bases, with 2 bases between. CDR3 size: 8 residues. CDR3 nucleotides: TGTGCCAGCAGCTTGCCGTACGTC. Encoded protein: CASSLPYV.

The chain has TRBV20-1 and TRBJ1-2; 9 bases match TRBD1. CDR1 and CDR2 from the germline V gene are DFQATT and SNEGSKA (reference sequence). J gave up 6 bases and V 7 bases, and 3 bases lay outside the gene matches. The length of the CDR3 is 11 residues. The CDR3 loop is CSDGTGHGYTF. The CDR3 DNA follows: TGCAGTGATGGGACAGGGCATGGCTACACCTTC.

The chain carries TRBV18 and TRBJ1-2; D is undetermined. Germline V gene sequence: CDR1 KGHSH, CDR2 LQKENI. The V end lost 2 bases, the J end lost 5 bases, and 12 bases lay between the germline ends. The CDR3 spans 14 residues. The CDR3 region has the DNA TGTGCCAGCTCACCAAATAGGGAGTCTTATGGCTACACCTTC. It specifies CASSPNRESYGYTF.

This clone was seen just once. CDR3 bases: TGTGCCATCAGTATGAAGGAGACAGGCTCCTACGAGCAGTACTTC. This sequence encodes CAISMKETGSYEQYF. The J gene is TRBJ2-7, the V gene TRBV10-3; tentatively, D is TRBD1 (6 bases). Germline CDR1 is ENHRY and CDR2 is SYGVKD. The CDR3 totals 15 residues. Trimming cost V 5 bases and J 0 bases, with 14 bases left between them.

The chain is built from TRBV4-2 and TRBJ2-5, with 9 bases fitting TRBD1. Germline CDR1 reads LGHNA; CDR2 reads YNFKEQ. V shed 3 bases, J shed 5 bases, and the junction held 7 bases outside the gene matches. The CDR3 totals 15 residues. The CDR3 spells CASSQGQGGPETQYF. The DNA of the CDR3 is TGTGCCAGCAGCCAGGGACAGGGAGGCCCCGAGACCCAGTACTTC.

V is TRBV29-1 and J is TRBJ1-2; D not resolved. The V end was cut by 1 base, the J end by 3 bases, with 12 bases between. The CDR3 has 14 amino acids. Per the germline V gene, CDR1 is SQVTM and CDR2 is ANQGSEA. The DNA of the CDR3 is TGCAGCGTTGAAGTGGGTAGCCGGGACTATGGCTACACCTTC. It specifies CSVEVGSRDYGYTF. Together with reference TRBV29-1 and TRBJ1-2, the CDR3 gives the full variable domain: SAVISQKPSRDICQRGTSLTIQCQVDSQVTMMFWYRQQPGQSLTLIATANQGSEATYESGFVIDKFPISRPNLTFSTLTVSNMSPEDSSIYLCSVEVGSRDYGYTFGSGTRLTVV.

This chain links TRBV4-3 with TRBJ2-1; no definite D call. V was cut by 1 base and J by 9 bases, with 7 bases left in between. CDR3 length equals 12 residues. CDR1 is LGHNA and CDR2 is YSLEER in the germline V gene. CDR3 nucleotides: TGCGCCAGCAGCCAAGTTCGGACTGAGCAGTTCTTC. It is translated as CASSQVRTEQFF.

The chain recombines TRBV5-1 with TRBJ2-1; D not resolved. The V gene lost 4 bases and the J gene lost 8 bases, with 19 bases spanning the gap. The CDR3 has 15 amino acids. From germline, CDR1 is SGHRS and CDR2 YFSETQ. The CDR3 protein is CASSGLLRASHEQFF. DNA for the CDR3: TGCGCCAGCAGCGGGTTACTAAGGGCGTCGCATGAGCAGTTCTTC. The full variable domain, in which reference TRBV5-1 and TRBJ2-1 provide the parts outside the CDR3, is KAGVTQTPRYLIKTRGQQVTLSCSPISGHRSVSWYQQTPGQGLQFLFEYFSETQRNKGNFPGRFSGRQFSNSRSEMNVSTLELGDSALYLCASSGLLRASHEQFFGPGTRLTVL.

A few counts support this clone. This chain connects TRBV5-4 to TRBJ1-1; D perhaps matches TRBD1 (5 bases). The CDR3 has 13 amino acids. Germline V gives CDR1 SGHNT, CDR2 YYREEE (reference sequence). Trimming removed 3 bases at V and 6 bases at J, with 12 bases between. In nucleotides, the CDR3 is TGTGCCAGCAGCTGGCAGGGCGGGTCTGAAGCTTTCTTT. This encodes CASSWQGGSEAFF.

The rearrangement joins TRBV28 to TRBJ1-2; D possibly corresponds to TRBD1 (6 bases). The V end was cut by 5 bases, the J end by 5 bases, with 15 bases between. Germline assignment: CDR1 MDHEN and CDR2 SYDVKM. The CDR3 loop spans 14 amino acids. CDR3 DNA: TGTGCCAGCAGTAATATGCCAGGGGTTTATGGCTACACCTTC. Its translation is CASSNMPGVYGYTF.

The rearrangement links TRBV11-2 to TRBJ1-3; D is unclear. The V end was cut by 5 bases, the J end by 2 bases, with 13 bases between. The CDR3 spans 15 residues. The V gene's germline CDR1 is SGHAT and CDR2 FQNNGV. The CDR3 sequence is CASSPLSSAGNTIYF. The CDR3 DNA follows: TGTGCCAGCAGCCCATTATCCAGCGCTGGAAACACCATATATTTT.